One sample yielded the 3 T cell receptor beta chains listed below, sequenced in a study of T-cell memory formation after mild COVID-19. TCRdb fed the 5' RACE reads into MiXCR, producing one record per CDR3 protein. Of roughly 150,000 distinct CDR3 sequences listed, approximately 15% are singletons. The sequencing input was PBMCs or a T cell subset sorted from them (not recorded which). The receptor set was obtained from an adult woman who had mild COVID-19 (a few samples of this study predate the infection). Cell type and time point are not known.

This clonotype was picked up one time. The V call is TRBV7-9, the J call TRBJ2-5; TRBD1 matches 8 bases. The trim removed 5 bases at V and 2 bases at J, leaving 1 base unmatched. In germline, CDR1 is SEHNR, CDR2 FQNEAQ (reference sequence). This CDR3 has 13 residues. The CDR3, as DNA: TGTGCCAGCAGCCGGACAGGGCAAGAGACCCAGTACTTC. Translating it yields CASSRTGQETQYF.

The V call is TRBV9, the J call TRBJ1-5; D gene ambiguous. This CDR3 region has 14 residues. Per germline, CDR1 SGDLS and CDR2 YYNGEE. V lost 2 bases and J 1 base, leaving 7 bases between the germline ends. CDR3 coding DNA: TGTGCCAGCAGCGTGGGAGAGAGCAATCAGCCCCAGCATTTT. This encodes CASSVGESNQPQHF.

This clonotype has just a few counts. The rearrangement uses TRBV5-6 and TRBJ2-5; TRBD2 is a possible D gene (6 bases). Germline CDR1 is SGHDT and CDR2 is YYEEEE. The CDR3 sequence is 16 residues long. Between the trimmed V and J ends, which lost 0 bases and 2 bases, there was a span of 14 bases. CDR3 region: CASSLEPGGMQETQYF. The CDR3 DNA is TGTGCCAGCAGCTTGGAACCAGGAGGGATGCAAGAGACCCAGTACTTC.